This T cell receptor (beta chain) originates from a study of blood T cell repertoires in COVID-19. Assay used: immunoSEQ multiplex PCR; TCRdb lists only in-frame clones, some missing. The table records 250,000 to 300,000 clones, around nine tenths of them present only once. Germline trimming cut 5 bases from V and 4 bases from J; bases unmatched to any gene: 7. The CDR3 is made up of 18 amino acids. Germline V CDR1 and CDR2: SGHVS, FNYEAQ. The chain joins TRBV7-6 to TRBJ2-2; 16 bases fit TRBD2. What was sequenced was peripheral blood. This clonotype was obtained from a woman aged 70-85 years with COVID-19, enrolled during active disease. CDR3: CASSRGTSGRAGTGELFF. For the CDR3, the DNA is TGTGCCAGCAGCAGGGGGACTAGCGGGAGGGCCGGCACCGGGGAGCTGTTTTTT. The whole variable domain, remainder taken from reference TRBV7-6 and TRBJ2-2, is GAGVSQSPRYKVTKRGQDVALRCDPISGHVSLYWYRQALGQGPEFLTYFNYEAQQDKSGLPNDRFSAERPEGSISTLTIQRTEQRDSAMYRCASSRGTSGRAGTGELFFGEGSRLTVL.